Shown below are 15 T cell receptor beta chains from a single sample sequenced in a study of blood T cells in healthy people across ages. The second PCR ran roughly 6 to 12 cycles with a sample-barcoded 5' primer and J-beta primers. TCRdb processed the 5' RACE reads anew with MiXCR; each CDR3 protein has one entry. The sample lists about 650,000 distinct CDR3 sequences; approximately 30% were seen once. The sequencing input was blood. These receptors were collected from a woman older than 75 in good health.

V gene TRBV12-3 or TRBV12-4 combines with J gene TRBJ1-2; D perhaps matches TRBD1 (5 bases). V was clipped by 6 bases and J by 2 bases, with 19 bases between them. CDR3 size: 16 residues. This chain's CDR3 is CASSQGAGETNYGYTF. The CDR3 nucleotides are TGTGCCAGCAGCCAAGGGGCAGGAGAGACCAACTATGGCTACACCTTC.

The chain carries TRBV15 and TRBJ2-5; maybe TRBD2 (5 bases). The V end was cut by 0 bases, the J end by 2 bases, with 10 bases between. Germline CDR1 is LNHNV and CDR2 is YYDKDF (reference sequence). The CDR3 covers 15 residues. The CDR3 DNA is TGTGCCACCAGCAGAGACCCAGCGGCACAAGAGACCCAGTACTTC. Amino acid sequence: CATSRDPAAQETQYF.

The chain recombines TRBV20-1 with TRBJ1-3; 8 bases align to TRBD1. CDR1 and CDR2 from the germline V gene are DFQATT and SNEGSKA (reference sequence). CDR3 size: 12 residues. V lost 6 bases and J lost 8; bases outside the gene matches: 6. The CDR3 sequence is CSALGQGDTIYF. In DNA, the CDR3 is TGCAGTGCGCTAGGACAGGGAGACACCATATATTTT.

This clonotype was detected many times. One junction end does not reproduce the germline sequence, and a read error may be involved. The chain joins TRBV20-1 to TRBJ1-1; D possibly corresponds to TRBD1 (6 bases). Per the germline V gene, CDR1 is DFQATT and CDR2 is SNEGSKA (reference sequence). The CDR3 covers 15 residues. The CDR3 DNA follows: TGCAGTGCTAGTGTGTTGGGGGGCGGGAACGCTGAAGCTTTCTTT. It codes for CSASVLGGGNAEAFF.

This clonotype has a count of ten or more. This sequence joins TRBV20-1 and TRBJ1-2; D not certain. This CDR3 comprises 13 residues. V dropped 0 bases and J dropped 6 bases, with 11 bases sitting between them. Germline V gene lookup returns CDR1 DFQATT and CDR2 SNEGSKA (reference sequence). CDR3 region: CSARDSGLNGYTF. CDR3 in DNA: TGCAGTGCTAGAGACTCAGGTCTCAATGGCTACACCTTC.

This clonotype was counted ten times or more. The chain joins TRBV6-5 to TRBJ1-6, with TRBD1 identical over 9 bases. J was trimmed by 7 bases and V by 6 bases; bases with no gene match: 4. The CDR3 has 14 amino acids. Germline V gene data show CDR1 as MNHEY and CDR2 as SVGAGI. CDR3 loop: CASSSGQGNSPLHF. In DNA form, the CDR3 reads TGTGCCAGCAGCTCGGGACAGGGCAATTCACCCCTCCACTTT.

The V call is TRBV19, the J call TRBJ2-1; D might be TRBD1 or TRBD2, each matching 6 bases. Trimming stripped 4 bases from V and 8 bases from J, with 18 bases between. Germline loops: CDR1 LNHDA, CDR2 SQIVND (reference sequence). This CDR3 has 15 residues. The CDR3 DNA reads as TGTGCCAGTAGTAAGGGCCGGGGGCAGAGTGATGAGCAGTTCTTC. Its protein product is CASSKGRGQSDEQFF.

This clonotype has a count of ten or more. The gene calls are TRBV3-1 and TRBJ2-7; perhaps TRBD2 as D (6 bases). Trimming took off 4 bases at V and 6 bases at J, with 19 bases between the two ends. This CDR3 is built from 15 residues. Looked up from germline, CDR1 is LGHDT and CDR2 is YNNKEL (reference sequence). CDR3 coding DNA: TGTGCCAGCAGCCCTCATGGAGGGGATAGTGCCGAGCAGTACTTC. Protein sequence: CASSPHGGDSAEQYF.

The genes are TRBV7-2 and TRBJ2-7; D uncertain. CDR1 is SGHTA, CDR2 FQGNSA, per germline. CDR3 length: 13 amino acids. V was pared by 2 bases and J by 6 bases, with 11 bases between. The CDR3: CASSLIRTGEQYF. The CDR3 DNA reads as TGTGCCAGCAGCTTAATTAGGACGGGCGAGCAGTACTTC.

The table lists this clonotype with a few counts. This may come from a read error, since a much larger clone is one base off. J is TRBJ1-5 and V is TRBV18, with D possibly TRBD1 on 6 matching bases. Germline V gene sequence: CDR1 KGHSH, CDR2 LQKENI. This CDR3 has 14 amino acids. V dropped 1 base and J dropped 9 bases, with 13 bases sitting between them. CDR3 nucleotides: TGTGCCAGCTCACCACAGAAGGGGGATCGGCCCCAGCATTTT. As protein: CASSPQKGDRPQHF.

This clonotype was counted many times. The chain combines TRBV29-1 with TRBJ1-2; no clear D gene. Germline V gene data show CDR1 as SQVTM and CDR2 as ANQGSEA. This CDR3 is built from 12 residues. Deletions cut 3 bases from V and 7 bases from J, with 12 bases between. The CDR3 bases are TGCAGCGTTGACGAGGGATTTTCTGGCTACACCTTC. It is translated as CSVDEGFSGYTF.

This clonotype has just a few counts. This chain joins TRBV6-1 and TRBJ1-2; D is possibly TRBD1 (5 bases). From germline, CDR1 is MNHNS and CDR2 SASEGT. V lost 1 base and J lost 13, with 10 bases in between. The CDR3 contains 11 residues. CDR3: CASSEVRAPTF. DNA for the CDR3: TGTGCCAGCAGTGAAGTCAGGGCCCCCACCTTC.

In the case of this clonotype: A much larger clone is a single base away; this may be a read error. CDR3 sequence (DNA): TGTGCCAGCAGCACTTATAGCGGGGGATACGAGCAGTACTTC. Amino acids: CASSTYSGGYEQYF. The chain is built from TRBV7-2 and TRBJ2-5; 9 bases fit TRBD2. The DNA matches TRBJ2-7 better at its end, which makes the J call doubtful. Germline lookup yields CDR1 SGHTA and CDR2 FQGNSA. The CDR3 contains 14 residues.

The chain uses TRBV6-1 and TRBJ1-4; D may be TRBD1 (6 bases). In germline, CDR1 is MNHNS, CDR2 SASEGT. V was trimmed by 4 bases and J by 8 bases, leaving 20 bases between them. The length of the CDR3 is 16 residues. The CDR3 region is CASSGTGLGQEEKLFF. CDR3 coding DNA: TGTGCCAGCAGTGGAACAGGGCTGGGGCAGGAGGAAAAACTGTTTTTT.

The V gene is TRBV24-1, the J gene TRBJ2-5; 10 bases align to TRBD2. V shed 5 bases, J shed 5 bases, and the junction held 7 bases outside the gene matches. The CDR3 totals 15 residues. Germline CDR1 reads KGHDR; CDR2 reads SFDVKD. CDR3 nucleotides: TGTGCCACCAGTGCCGGGACTAGCGTAGAGGAGACCCAGTACTTC. It specifies CATSAGTSVEETQYF.